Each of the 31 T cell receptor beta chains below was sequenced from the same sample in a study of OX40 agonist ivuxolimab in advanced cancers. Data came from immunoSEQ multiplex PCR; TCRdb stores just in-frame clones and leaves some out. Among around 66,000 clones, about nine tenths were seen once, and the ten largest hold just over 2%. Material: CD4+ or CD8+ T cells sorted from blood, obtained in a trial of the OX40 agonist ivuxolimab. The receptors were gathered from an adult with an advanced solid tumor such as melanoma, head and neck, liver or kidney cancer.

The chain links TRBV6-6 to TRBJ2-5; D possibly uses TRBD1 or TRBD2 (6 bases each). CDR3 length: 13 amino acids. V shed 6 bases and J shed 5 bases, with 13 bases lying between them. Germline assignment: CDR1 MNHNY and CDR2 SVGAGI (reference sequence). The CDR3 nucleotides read TGTGCCAGCAGGGTAGGGGGGCATGAGACCCAGTACTTC. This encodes CASRVGGHETQYF.

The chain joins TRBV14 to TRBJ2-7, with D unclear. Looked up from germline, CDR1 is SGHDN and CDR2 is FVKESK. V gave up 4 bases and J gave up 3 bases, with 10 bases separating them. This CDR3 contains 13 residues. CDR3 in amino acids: CASSRSVGYEQYF. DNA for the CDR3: TGTGCCAGCAGCCGGTCAGTAGGCTACGAGCAGTACTTC.

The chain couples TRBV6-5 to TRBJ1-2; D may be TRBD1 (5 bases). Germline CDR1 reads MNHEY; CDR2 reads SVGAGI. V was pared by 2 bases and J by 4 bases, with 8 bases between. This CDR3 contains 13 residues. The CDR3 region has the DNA TGTGCCAGCAGTTACGCGGGGGGCTATGGCTACACCTTC. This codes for CASSYAGGYGYTF.

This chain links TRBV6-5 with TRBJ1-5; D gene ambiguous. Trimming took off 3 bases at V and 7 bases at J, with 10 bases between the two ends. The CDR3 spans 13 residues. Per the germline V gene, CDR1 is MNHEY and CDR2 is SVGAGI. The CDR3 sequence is CASSYGVSQPQHF. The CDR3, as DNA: TGTGCCAGCAGTTATGGGGTAAGCCAGCCCCAGCATTTT.

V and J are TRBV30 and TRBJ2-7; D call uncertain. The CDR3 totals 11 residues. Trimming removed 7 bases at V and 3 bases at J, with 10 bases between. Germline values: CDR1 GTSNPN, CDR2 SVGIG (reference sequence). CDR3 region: CASESYYEQYF. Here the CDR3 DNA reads TGTGCCTCCGAAAGCTACTACGAGCAGTACTTC. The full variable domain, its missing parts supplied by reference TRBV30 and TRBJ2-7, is SQTIHQWPATLVQPVGSPLSLECTVEGTSNPNLYWYRQAAGRGLQLLFYSVGIGQISSEVPQNLSASRPQDRQFILSSKKLLLSDSGFYLCASESYYEQYFGPGTRLTVT.

In nucleotides, the CDR3 is TGTGCCTGGAGTGTAACGGAGACCCAGTACTTC. This sequence encodes CAWSVTETQYF. The chain carries TRBV30 and TRBJ2-5; no clear D. CDR3 size: 11 residues. The V end lost 0 bases, the J end lost 5 bases, and 4 bases lay between the germline ends. CDR1 and CDR2 (germline): GTSNPN, SVGIG (reference sequence).

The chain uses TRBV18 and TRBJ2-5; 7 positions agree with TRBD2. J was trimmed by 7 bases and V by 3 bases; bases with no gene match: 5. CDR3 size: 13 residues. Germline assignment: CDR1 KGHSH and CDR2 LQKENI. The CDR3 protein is CASSPGLVGTQYF. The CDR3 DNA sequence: TGTGCCAGCTCACCCGGACTAGTGGGGACCCAGTACTTC.

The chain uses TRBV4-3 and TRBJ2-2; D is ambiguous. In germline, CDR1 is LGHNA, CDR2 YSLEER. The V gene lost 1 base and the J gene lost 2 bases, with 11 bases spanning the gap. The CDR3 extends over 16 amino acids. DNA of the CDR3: TGCGCCAGCAGCCAAGGTGAACACTATAACACCGGGGAGCTGTTTTTT. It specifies CASSQGEHYNTGELFF.

The CDR3 reads CASTGNTEAFF. The CDR3 DNA reads TGTGCCAGTACGGGTAACACTGAAGCTTTCTTT. The J gene is TRBJ1-1, the V gene TRBV25-1; D is uncertain. There are 11 residues in the CDR3. Germline V gene data show CDR1 as MGHDK and CDR2 as SYGVNS. V shed 9 bases and J shed 2 bases, with 7 bases lying between them.

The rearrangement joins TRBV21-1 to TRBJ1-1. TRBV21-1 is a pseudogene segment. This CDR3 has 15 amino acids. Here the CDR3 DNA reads TGTGCCAGCAGTCGGAAGTTAGCAATTCGCACTGAAGCTTTCTTT. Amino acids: CASSRKLAIRTEAFF.

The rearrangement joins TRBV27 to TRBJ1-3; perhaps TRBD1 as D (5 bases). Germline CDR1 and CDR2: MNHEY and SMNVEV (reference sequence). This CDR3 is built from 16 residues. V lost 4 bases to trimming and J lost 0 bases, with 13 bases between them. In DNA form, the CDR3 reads TGTGCCAGCAGTTCCAGGGATCTTTACTCTGGAAACACCATATATTTT. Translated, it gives CASSSRDLYSGNTIYF.

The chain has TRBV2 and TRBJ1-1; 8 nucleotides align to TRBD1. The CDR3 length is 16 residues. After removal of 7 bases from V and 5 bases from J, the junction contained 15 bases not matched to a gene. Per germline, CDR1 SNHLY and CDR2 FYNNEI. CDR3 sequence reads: CASMVGSGGRGTEAFF. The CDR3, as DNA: TGTGCCAGCATGGTAGGGTCAGGGGGCAGGGGTACTGAAGCTTTCTTT.

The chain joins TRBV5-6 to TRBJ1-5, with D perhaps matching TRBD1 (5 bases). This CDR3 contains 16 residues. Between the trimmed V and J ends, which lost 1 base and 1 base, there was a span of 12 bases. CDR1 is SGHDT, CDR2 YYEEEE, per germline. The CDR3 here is CASSLRTGRSNQPQHF. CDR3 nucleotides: TGTGCCAGCAGCTTGAGAACAGGTAGAAGCAATCAGCCCCAGCATTTT.

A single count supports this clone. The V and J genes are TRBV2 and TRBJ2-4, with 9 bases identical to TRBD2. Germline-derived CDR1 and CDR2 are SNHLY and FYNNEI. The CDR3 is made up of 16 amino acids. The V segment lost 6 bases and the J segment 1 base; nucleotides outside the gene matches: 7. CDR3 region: CASRGSGSVAKNIQYF. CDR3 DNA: TGTGCCAGCAGGGGTAGCGGGAGTGTGGCCAAAAACATTCAGTACTTC.

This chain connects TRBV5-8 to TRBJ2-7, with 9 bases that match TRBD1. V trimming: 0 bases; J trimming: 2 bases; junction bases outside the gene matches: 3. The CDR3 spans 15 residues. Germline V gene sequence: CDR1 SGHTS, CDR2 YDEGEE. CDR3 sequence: CASSLAGTGTYEQYF. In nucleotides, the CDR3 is TGTGCCAGCAGCTTGGCCGGGACAGGGACCTACGAGCAGTACTTC.

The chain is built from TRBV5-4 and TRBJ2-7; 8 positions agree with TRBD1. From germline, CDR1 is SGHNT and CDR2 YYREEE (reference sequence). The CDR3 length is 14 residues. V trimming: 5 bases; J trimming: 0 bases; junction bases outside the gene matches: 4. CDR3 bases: TGTGCCAGCAGTTTTGACAGGGGCTCCTACGAGCAGTACTTC. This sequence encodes CASSFDRGSYEQYF.

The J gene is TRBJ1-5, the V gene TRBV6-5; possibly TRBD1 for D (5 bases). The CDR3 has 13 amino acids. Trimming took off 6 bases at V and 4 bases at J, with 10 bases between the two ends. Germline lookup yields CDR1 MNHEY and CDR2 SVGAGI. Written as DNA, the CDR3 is TGTGCCAGCAGGAGAGGGGAGAATCAGCCCCAGCATTTT. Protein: CASRRGENQPQHF.

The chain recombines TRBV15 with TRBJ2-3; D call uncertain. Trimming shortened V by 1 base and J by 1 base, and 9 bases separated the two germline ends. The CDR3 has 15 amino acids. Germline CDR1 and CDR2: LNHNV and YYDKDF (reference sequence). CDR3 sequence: CATSRGQAGTDTQYF. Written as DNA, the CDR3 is TGTGCCACCAGCAGAGGTCAGGCGGGCACAGATACGCAGTATTTT.

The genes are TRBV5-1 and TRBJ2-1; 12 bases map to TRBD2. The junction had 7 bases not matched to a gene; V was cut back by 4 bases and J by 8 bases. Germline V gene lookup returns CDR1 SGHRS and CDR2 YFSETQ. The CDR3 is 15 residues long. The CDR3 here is CASSLATSGGDEQFF. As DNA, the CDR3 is TGCGCCAGCAGCCTGGCGACTAGCGGGGGTGATGAGCAGTTCTTC.

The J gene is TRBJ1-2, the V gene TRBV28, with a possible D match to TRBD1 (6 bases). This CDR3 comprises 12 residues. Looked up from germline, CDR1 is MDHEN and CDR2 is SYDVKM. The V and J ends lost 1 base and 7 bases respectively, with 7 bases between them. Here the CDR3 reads CASSLYRAGYTF. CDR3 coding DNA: TGTGCCAGCAGTTTATACAGGGCTGGCTACACCTTC.

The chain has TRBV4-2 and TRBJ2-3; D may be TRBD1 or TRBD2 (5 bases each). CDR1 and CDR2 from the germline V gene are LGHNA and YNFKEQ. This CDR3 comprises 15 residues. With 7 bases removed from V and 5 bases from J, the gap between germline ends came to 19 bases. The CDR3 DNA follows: TGTGCCAGCACCCCGGGACCGTCATTCAAAGATACGCAGTATTTT. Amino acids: CASTPGPSFKDTQYF.

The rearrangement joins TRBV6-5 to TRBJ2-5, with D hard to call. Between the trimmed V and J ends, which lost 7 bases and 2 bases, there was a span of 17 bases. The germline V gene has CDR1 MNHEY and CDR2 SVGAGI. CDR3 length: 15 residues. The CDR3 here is CASTPMKGTQETQYF. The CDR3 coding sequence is TGTGCCAGCACCCCTATGAAGGGAACTCAAGAGACCCAGTACTTC.

The CDR3 loop reads CASKRHFTGELFF. CDR3 DNA: TGTGCCAGTAAAAGGCATTTTACCGGGGAGCTGTTTTTT. This sequence joins TRBV19 and TRBJ2-2; no definite D call. Trimming took off 7 bases at V and 5 bases at J, with 11 bases between the two ends. Germline V CDR1 and CDR2: LNHDA, SQIVND (reference sequence). The CDR3 runs 13 residues. The complete variable domain, with remaining parts taken from reference TRBV19 and TRBJ2-2, reads DGGITQSPKYLFRKEGQNVTLSCEQNLNHDAMYWYRQDPGQGLRLIYYSQIVNDFQKGDIAEGYSVSREKKESFPLTVTSAQKNPTAFYLCASKRHFTGELFFGEGSRLTVL.

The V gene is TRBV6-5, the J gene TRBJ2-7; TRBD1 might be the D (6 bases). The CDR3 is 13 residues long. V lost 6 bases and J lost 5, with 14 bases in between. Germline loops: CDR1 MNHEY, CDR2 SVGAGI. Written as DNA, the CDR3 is TGTGCCAGCAGCATAATCACAGGGAACGAGCAGTACTTC. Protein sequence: CASSIITGNEQYF.

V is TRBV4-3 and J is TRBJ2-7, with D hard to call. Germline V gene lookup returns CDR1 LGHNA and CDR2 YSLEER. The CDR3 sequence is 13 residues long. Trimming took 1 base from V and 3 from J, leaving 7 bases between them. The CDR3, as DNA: TGCGCCAGCAGCCAAGGGCTAGTCTACGAGCAGTACTTC. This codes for CASSQGLVYEQYF.

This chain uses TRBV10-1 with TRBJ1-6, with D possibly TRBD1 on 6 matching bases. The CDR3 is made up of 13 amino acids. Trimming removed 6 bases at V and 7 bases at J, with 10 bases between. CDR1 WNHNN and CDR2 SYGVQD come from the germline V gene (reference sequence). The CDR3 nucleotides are TGCGCCAGCAGCAGGGGTCCCAATTCACCCCTCCACTTT. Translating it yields CASSRGPNSPLHF.

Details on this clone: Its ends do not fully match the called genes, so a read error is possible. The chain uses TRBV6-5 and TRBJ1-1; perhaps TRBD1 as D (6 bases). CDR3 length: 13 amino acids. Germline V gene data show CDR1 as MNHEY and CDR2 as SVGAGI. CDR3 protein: CASSPVGGGRLGF. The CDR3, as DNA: TGTGCCAGCAGTCCCGTTGGGGGCGGGCGACTGGGCTTT.

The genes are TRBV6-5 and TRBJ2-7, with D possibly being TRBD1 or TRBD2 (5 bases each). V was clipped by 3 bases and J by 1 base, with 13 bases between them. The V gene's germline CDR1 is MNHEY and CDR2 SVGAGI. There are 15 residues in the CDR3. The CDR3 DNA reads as TGTGCCAGCAGTTATTCGGACACGGGGTCCTACGAGCAGTACTTC. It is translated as CASSYSDTGSYEQYF.

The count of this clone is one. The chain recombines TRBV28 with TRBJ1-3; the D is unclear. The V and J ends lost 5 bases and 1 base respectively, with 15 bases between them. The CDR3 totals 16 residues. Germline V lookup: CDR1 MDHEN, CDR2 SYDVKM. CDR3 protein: CASSPPGVSSGNTIYF. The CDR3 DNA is TGTGCCAGCAGTCCCCCCGGAGTCTCTTCTGGAAACACCATATATTTT.

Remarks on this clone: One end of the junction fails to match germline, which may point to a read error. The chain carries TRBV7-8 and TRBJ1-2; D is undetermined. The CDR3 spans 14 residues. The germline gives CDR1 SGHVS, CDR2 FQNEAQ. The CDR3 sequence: CASSLASADYGYTF. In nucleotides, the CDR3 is TGTGCCAGCAGCTTAGCCAGCGCCGACTACGGCTACACCTTC.

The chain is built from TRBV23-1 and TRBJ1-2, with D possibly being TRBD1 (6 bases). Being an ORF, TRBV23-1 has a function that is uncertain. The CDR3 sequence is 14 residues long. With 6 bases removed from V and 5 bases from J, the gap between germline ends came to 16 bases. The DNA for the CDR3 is TGCGCCAGCAGCCGCGGATACAGGGAGTATGGCTACACCTTC. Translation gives CASSRGYREYGYTF.